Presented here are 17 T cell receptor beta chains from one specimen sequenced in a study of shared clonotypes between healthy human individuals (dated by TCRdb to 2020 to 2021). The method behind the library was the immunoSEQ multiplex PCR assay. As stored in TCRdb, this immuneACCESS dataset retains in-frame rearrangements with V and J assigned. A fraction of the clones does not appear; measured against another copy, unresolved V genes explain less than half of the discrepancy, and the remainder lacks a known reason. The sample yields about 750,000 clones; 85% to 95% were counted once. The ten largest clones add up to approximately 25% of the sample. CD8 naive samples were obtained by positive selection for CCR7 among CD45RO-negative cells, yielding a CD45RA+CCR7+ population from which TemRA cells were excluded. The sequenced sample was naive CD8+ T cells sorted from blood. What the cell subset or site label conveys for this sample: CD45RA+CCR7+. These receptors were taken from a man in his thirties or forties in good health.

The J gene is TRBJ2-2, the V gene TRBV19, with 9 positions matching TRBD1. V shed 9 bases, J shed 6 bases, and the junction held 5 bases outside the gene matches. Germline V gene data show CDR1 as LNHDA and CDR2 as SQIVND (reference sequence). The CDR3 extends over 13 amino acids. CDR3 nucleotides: TGTGCCAGCACAGGGGGCCCAGCCGGGGAGCTGTTTTTT. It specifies CASTGGPAGELFF. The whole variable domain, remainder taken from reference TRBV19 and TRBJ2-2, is DGGITQSPKYLFRKEGQNVTLSCEQNLNHDAMYWYRQDPGQGLRLIYYSQIVNDFQKGDIAEGYSVSREKKESFPLTVTSAQKNPTAFYLCASTGGPAGELFFGEGSRLTVL.

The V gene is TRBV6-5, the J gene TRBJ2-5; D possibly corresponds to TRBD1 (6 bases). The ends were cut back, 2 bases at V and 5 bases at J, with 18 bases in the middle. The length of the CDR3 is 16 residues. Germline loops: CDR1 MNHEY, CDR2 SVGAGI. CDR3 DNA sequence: TGTGCCAGCAGTTACGGGACCAGGGGCGAAGGGGAGACCCAGTACTTC. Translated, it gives CASSYGTRGEGETQYF.

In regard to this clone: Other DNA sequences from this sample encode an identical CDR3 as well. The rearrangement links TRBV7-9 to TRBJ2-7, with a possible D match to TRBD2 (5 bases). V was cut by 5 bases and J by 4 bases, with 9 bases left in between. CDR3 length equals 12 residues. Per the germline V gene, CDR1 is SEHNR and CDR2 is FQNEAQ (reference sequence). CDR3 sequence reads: CASSGRGYEQYF. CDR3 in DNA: TGTGCCAGCAGCGGGAGAGGATACGAGCAGTACTTC.

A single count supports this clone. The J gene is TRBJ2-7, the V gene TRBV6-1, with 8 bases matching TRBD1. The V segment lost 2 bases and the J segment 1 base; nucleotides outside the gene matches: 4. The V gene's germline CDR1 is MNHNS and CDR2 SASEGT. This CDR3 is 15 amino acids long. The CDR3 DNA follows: TGTGCCAGCAGTGAATGGCAGGGGGCATCCTACGAGCAGTACTTC. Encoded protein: CASSEWQGASYEQYF.

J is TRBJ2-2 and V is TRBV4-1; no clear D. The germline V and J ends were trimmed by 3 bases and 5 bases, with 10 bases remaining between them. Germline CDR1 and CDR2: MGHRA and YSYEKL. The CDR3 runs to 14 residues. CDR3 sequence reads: CASSHLARTGELFF. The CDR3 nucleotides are TGCGCCAGCAGCCACTTGGCCCGGACCGGGGAGCTGTTTTTT.

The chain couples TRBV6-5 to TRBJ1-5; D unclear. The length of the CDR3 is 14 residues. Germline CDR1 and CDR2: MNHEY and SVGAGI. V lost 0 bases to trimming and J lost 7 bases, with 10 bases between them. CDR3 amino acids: CASSYSSDWQPQHF. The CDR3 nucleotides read TGTGCCAGCAGTTACTCGTCGGACTGGCAGCCCCAGCATTTT.

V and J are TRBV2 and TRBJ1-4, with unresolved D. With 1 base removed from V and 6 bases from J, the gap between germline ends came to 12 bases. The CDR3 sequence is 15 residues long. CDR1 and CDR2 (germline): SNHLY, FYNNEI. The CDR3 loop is CASSEEPGWDEKLFF. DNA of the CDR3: TGTGCCAGCAGTGAAGAGCCGGGGTGGGATGAAAAACTGTTTTTT.

CDR3 DNA sequence: TGTGCCAGCAGCCAAATGGGTAATACTATCGGGAGCAATCAGCCCCAGCATTTT. It specifies CASSQMGNTIGSNQPQHF. V is TRBV9 and J is TRBJ1-5; D remains ambiguous. V was pared by 4 bases and J by 1 base, with 21 bases between. This CDR3 spans 18 amino acids. Germline values: CDR1 SGDLS, CDR2 YYNGEE.

CDR3 amino acids: CASVGGDTQYF. CDR3 nucleotides: TGTGCCAGCGTGGGTGGAGATACGCAGTATTTT. V is TRBV2 and J is TRBJ2-3; D is undetermined. CDR1 and CDR2 from the germline V gene are SNHLY and FYNNEI. With 8 bases removed from V and 5 bases from J, the gap between germline ends came to 8 bases. The CDR3 covers 11 residues. The entire variable domain, with the rest obtained from reference TRBV2 and TRBJ2-3, is as follows: EPEVTQTPSHQVTQMGQEVILRCVPISNHLYFYWYRQILGQKVEFLVSFYNNEISEKSEIFDDQFSVERPDGSNFTLKIRSTKLEDSAMYFCASVGGDTQYFGPGTRLTVL.

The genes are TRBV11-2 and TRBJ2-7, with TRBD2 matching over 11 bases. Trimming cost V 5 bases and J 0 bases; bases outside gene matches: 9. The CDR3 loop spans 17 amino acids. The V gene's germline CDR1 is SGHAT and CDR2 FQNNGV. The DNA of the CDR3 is TGTGCCAGCAGCGATGGGACTAGCGGTGAGAGCTCCTACGAGCAGTACTTC. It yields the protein CASSDGTSGESSYEQYF.

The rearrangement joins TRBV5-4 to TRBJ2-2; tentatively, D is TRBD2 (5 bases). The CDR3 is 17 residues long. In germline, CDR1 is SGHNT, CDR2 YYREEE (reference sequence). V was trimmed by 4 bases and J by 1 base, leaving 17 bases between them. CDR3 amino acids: CASSPGRAEVNTGELFF. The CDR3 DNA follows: TGTGCCAGCAGCCCGGGTCGAGCGGAGGTGAACACCGGGGAGCTGTTTTTT.

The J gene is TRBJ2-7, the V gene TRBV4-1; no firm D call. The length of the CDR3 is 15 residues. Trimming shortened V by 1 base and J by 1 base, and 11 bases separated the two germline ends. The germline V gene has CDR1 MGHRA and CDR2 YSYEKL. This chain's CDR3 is CASSQVVGGSYEQYF. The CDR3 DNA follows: TGCGCCAGCAGCCAAGTCGTGGGCGGATCCTACGAGCAGTACTTC.

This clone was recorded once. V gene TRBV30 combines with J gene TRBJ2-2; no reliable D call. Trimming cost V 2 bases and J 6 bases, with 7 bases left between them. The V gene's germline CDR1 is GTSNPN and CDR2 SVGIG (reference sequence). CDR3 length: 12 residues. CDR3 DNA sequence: TGTGCCTGGAGTTCTCGACCCGGGGAGCTGTTTTTT. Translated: CAWSSRPGELFF.

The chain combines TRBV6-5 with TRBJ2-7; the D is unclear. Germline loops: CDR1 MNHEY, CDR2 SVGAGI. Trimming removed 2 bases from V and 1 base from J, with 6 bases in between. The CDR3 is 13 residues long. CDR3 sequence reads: CASSYAESYEQYF. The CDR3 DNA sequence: TGTGCCAGCAGTTACGCGGAGTCCTACGAGCAGTACTTC.

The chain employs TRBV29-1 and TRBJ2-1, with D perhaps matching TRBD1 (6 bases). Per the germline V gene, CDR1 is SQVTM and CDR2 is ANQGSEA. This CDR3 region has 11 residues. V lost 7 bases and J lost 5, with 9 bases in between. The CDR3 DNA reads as TGCAGCGCCGGGACAAACAATGAGCAGTTCTTC. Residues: CSAGTNNEQFF.

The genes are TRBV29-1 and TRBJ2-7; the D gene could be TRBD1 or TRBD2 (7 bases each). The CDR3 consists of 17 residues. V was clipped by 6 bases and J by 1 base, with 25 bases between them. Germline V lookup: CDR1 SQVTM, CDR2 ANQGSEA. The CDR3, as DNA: TGCAGCGTCCTAACGGGAGGTAACAGGGGTAGTTCCTACGAGCAGTACTTC. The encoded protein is CSVLTGGNRGSSYEQYF.

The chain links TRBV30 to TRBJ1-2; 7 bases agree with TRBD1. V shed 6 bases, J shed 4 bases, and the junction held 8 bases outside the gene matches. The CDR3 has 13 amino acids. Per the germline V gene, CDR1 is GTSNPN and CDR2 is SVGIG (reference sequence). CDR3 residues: CACTGTESYGYTF. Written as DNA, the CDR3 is TGTGCCTGCACCGGGACAGAGTCCTATGGCTACACCTTC.